The rows below give T cell receptor beta chains drawn from one sample of a study of CXCR3-negative and CXCR3-positive naive CD8 T cells. Following a re-call of the 5' RACE reads, TCRdb has one entry per CDR3 protein and lacks DNA. Its clone listing holds around 40,000 distinct CDR3 sequences. Sample: memory CD8+ T cells from blood. The receptors were gathered from a human donor in good health. Some clones in this sample may be carry-over from other donors' samples. Each CDR3 is given with its conserved first and last residue. Size tells how often a clone was seen (once, few, many) or the class of an expanded clone, and some rows leave it out.

TRBV12-3/TRBV12-4	TRBJ2-3	NA	CASSFGDSPDTQYF
TRBV16	TRBJ1-2	NA	CASSHGGIRGYTF
TRBV6-5	TRBJ1-1	NA	CASQPTVNTEAFF
TRBV20-1	TRBJ2-1	NA	CSAREEGTYNEQFF
TRBV29-1	TRBJ2-1	NA	CSVLAGVGNEQFF
TRBV15	TRBJ2-7	NA	CATSTQGGSYEQYF
TRBV4-3	TRBJ1-3	NA	CASSQDLPGSGNTIYF
TRBV24-1	TRBJ1-2	NA	CATSDSDSYGYTF
TRBV25-1	TRBJ2-1	NA	CASRQGKDEQFF
TRBV4-1	TRBJ2-7	NA	CASSQDPGGRYEQYF
TRBV12-3/TRBV12-4	TRBJ2-1	NA	CASSSLLDRAEYNEQFF
TRBV13	TRBJ1-3	NA	CASSLVISGNTIYF
TRBV27	TRBJ1-1	NA	CASSFGGNTEAFF
TRBV7-2	TRBJ2-1	NA	CASSPGVGWNEQFF
TRBV11-2	TRBJ2-2	NA	CASSRRGNTGELFF
TRBV13	TRBJ1-1	medium-sized	CASSTPGTGGNGAEAFF
TRBV4-1	TRBJ2-6	NA	CASSPNRGSGANVLTF
TRBV25-1	TRBJ1-3	NA	CASWKGLPGNTIYF
TRBV18	TRBJ2-7	NA	CASSPGTSDTYEQYF
TRBV3-1	TRBJ2-2	NA	CASSQDLEGLVTGELFF
TRBV4-3	TRBJ2-1	NA	CASSQDSTGRSNTGYNEQFF
TRBV6-4	TRBJ1-6	NA	CASSESPNYNSPLHF
TRBV6-2/TRBV6-3	TRBJ1-1	NA	CASSYLPTTINTEAFF
TRBV9	TRBJ1-2	NA	CASSATGTGVGGYTF
TRBV7-9	TRBJ2-1	NA	CASSILITEEQFF
TRBV29-1	TRBJ2-7	NA	CSVEGGDAYEQYF
TRBV7-9	TRBJ1-2	NA	CASSLGGAATYGYTF
TRBV29-1	TRBJ2-5	NA	CSVVFWETQYF
TRBV28	TRBJ2-1	NA	CASSLGRQIIEQFF
TRBV6-2/TRBV6-3	TRBJ2-7	NA	CASSPRQGSSYEQYF
TRBV29-1	TRBJ1-1	NA	CSVEGQGDTEAFF
TRBV6-2/TRBV6-3	TRBJ2-2	medium-sized	CASTGLSNTGELFF
TRBV12-3/TRBV12-4	TRBJ2-1	NA	CASSSDNEQFF
TRBV9	TRBJ2-1	NA	CASSGTGFYEQFF
TRBV28	TRBJ1-1	NA	CASSPTSTFREAFF
TRBV27	TRBJ1-4	NA	CASSGRGRGLGEKLFF